These 19 T cell receptor beta chains were all obtained from the same sample, sequenced in a study of T cell repertoires in cytomegalovirus infection. TCRdb used MiXCR to reprocess the reads, holding one entry per CDR3 protein. This repertoire shows around 490,000 distinct CDR3 sequences, around 27% found once; its top ten account for 13%. Sequencing was performed on PBMCs. All receptors derive from a human donor in good health (CMV status not recorded). Some clones in this sample may be carry-over from other donors' samples.

The gene calls are TRBV12-3 or TRBV12-4 and TRBJ1-5; D might be TRBD1 (5 bases). V lost 6 bases, J lost 7 bases, and 19 bases lay in between. This CDR3 is 15 amino acids long. CDR3 loop: CASSLDGGEGQPQHF. DNA of the CDR3: TGTGCCAGCAGCCTAGATGGGGGGGAGGGCCAGCCCCAGCATTTT.

This clonotype has ten or more counts. The chain links TRBV7-2 to TRBJ1-2; D is uncertain. CDR1 is SGHTA, CDR2 FQGNSA, per germline. The CDR3 loop spans 11 amino acids. The V end lost 5 bases, the J end lost 7 bases, and 8 bases lay between the germline ends. CDR3 DNA sequence: TGTGCCAGCAGCCGCGCGTCTGGCTACACCTTC. Amino acids: CASSRASGYTF.

This clonotype was detected a few times. V gene TRBV7-9 combines with J gene TRBJ1-4, with no clear D. CDR1 and CDR2 from the germline V gene are SEHNR and FQNEAQ (reference sequence). Between the trimmed V and J ends, which lost 0 bases and 5 bases, there was a span of 10 bases. This CDR3 contains 15 residues. CDR3 sequence (DNA): TGTGCCAGCAGCTTAGCCGGGGAAAGGAATGAAAAACTGTTTTTT. This gives the protein CASSLAGERNEKLFF.

The chain employs TRBV7-9 and TRBJ2-2; weak D call: TRBD2 (6 bases). Per germline, CDR1 SEHNR and CDR2 FQNEAQ (reference sequence). The CDR3 is made up of 15 amino acids. V was trimmed by 1 base and J by 3 bases, leaving 9 bases between them. CDR3 sequence: CASSLGDSHTGELFF. The CDR3 nucleotides are TGTGCCAGCAGCTTAGGGGACTCCCACACCGGGGAGCTGTTTTTT.

At least ten counts were recorded for this clonotype. This chain links TRBV7-2 with TRBJ2-3; no clear D. The V end lost 3 bases, the J end lost 0 bases, and 7 bases lay between the germline ends. The CDR3 covers 14 residues. Germline V gives CDR1 SGHTA, CDR2 FQGNSA. The CDR3 DNA is TGTGCCAGCAGCTTCCGACCTAGCACAGATACGCAGTATTTT. Encoded protein: CASSFRPSTDTQYF.

The table lists this clonotype with a few counts. Written as DNA, the CDR3 is TGTGCCAGCAGTTTAATGCGGGTTCCTCCCTACGAGCAGTACGTC. Protein: CASSLMRVPPYEQYV. J is TRBJ2-7 and V is TRBV12-3 or TRBV12-4, with D perhaps matching TRBD2 (5 bases). The length of the CDR3 is 15 residues. V dropped 2 bases and J dropped 2 bases, with 13 bases sitting between them.

This chain connects TRBV19 to TRBJ1-1, with TRBD1 matching 9 bases. Germline V gene sequence: CDR1 LNHDA, CDR2 SQIVND (reference sequence). The J segment lost 7 bases and the V segment lost 6 bases, leaving 9 bases of the junction unmatched. The CDR3 length is 14 residues. CDR3 residues: CASSPQGASLEAFF. The DNA of the CDR3 is TGTGCCAGTAGCCCACAGGGGGCTAGCCTTGAAGCTTTCTTT. Variable domain in full (rest from reference TRBV19 and TRBJ1-1): DGGITQSPKYLFRKEGQNVTLSCEQNLNHDAMYWYRQDPGQGLRLIYYSQIVNDFQKGDIAEGYSVSREKKESFPLTVTSAQKNPTAFYLCASSPQGASLEAFFGQGTRLTVV.

Ten or more counts support this clonotype. The chain carries TRBV7-2 and TRBJ2-5, with D possibly matching TRBD1 (6 bases). Trimming shortened V by 6 bases and J by 2 bases, and 16 bases separated the two germline ends. The CDR3 totals 15 residues. Germline loops: CDR1 SGHTA, CDR2 FQGNSA. CDR3 residues: CASSLQTGTQETQYF. CDR3 sequence (DNA): TGTGCCAGCAGTTTACAGACAGGAACACAAGAGACCCAGTACTTC.

Only a few counts were recorded for this clonotype. CDR3 residues: CASSYSAGASQETQYF. The CDR3 DNA reads as TGTGCCAGCAGTTACTCAGCGGGAGCCTCCCAAGAGACCCAGTACTTC. The chain combines TRBV6-2 or TRBV6-3 with TRBJ2-5; 8 nucleotides agree with TRBD2. This CDR3 contains 16 residues. Losses at the gene ends were 0 bases for V and 1 base for J; bases not matched to a gene: 4. Germline V gene sequence: CDR1 MNHEY, CDR2 SVGEGT.

The chain recombines TRBV6-6 with TRBJ2-4, with 8 bases that match TRBD2. The V gene end was trimmed by 5 bases and the J gene end by 0 bases; junction bases not matched to a gene: 9. Per germline, CDR1 MNHNY and CDR2 SVGAGI (reference sequence). The CDR3 length is 17 residues. The CDR3, as DNA: TGTGCCAGCAGTCCTCACGGGGGGGAACTAGCCAAAAACATTCAGTACTTC. This translates into CASSPHGGELAKNIQYF.

The chain employs TRBV4-3 and TRBJ2-3, with D uncertain. Germline V CDR1 and CDR2: LGHNA, YSLEER. V was trimmed by 1 base and J by 2 bases, leaving 13 bases between them. The CDR3 runs 16 residues. The CDR3 sequence: CASSQVPERPTDTQYF. CDR3 nucleotide sequence: TGCGCCAGCAGCCAAGTGCCAGAGCGTCCCACAGATACGCAGTATTTT.

This clonotype appeared many times. The rearrangement joins TRBV7-2 to TRBJ1-3; D unclear. The CDR3 totals 15 residues. The V end lost 1 base, the J end lost 0 bases, and 7 bases lay between the germline ends. The V gene's germline CDR1 is SGHTA and CDR2 FQGNSA. The CDR3 loop reads CASSLVSNSGNTIYF. The CDR3 bases are TGTGCCAGCAGCTTAGTCTCCAACTCTGGAAACACCATATATTTT.

The V and J genes are TRBV6-5 and TRBJ2-7; a weak D match, TRBD2 (6 bases). The CDR3 runs to 13 residues. Germline lookup yields CDR1 MNHEY and CDR2 SVGAGI. Deletions cut 7 bases from V and 4 bases from J, with 14 bases between. CDR3 nucleotide sequence: TGTGCCAGCAAAGAAACCAGCGGGTACGAGCAGTACGTC. Translating gives CASKETSGYEQYV.

Many counts were recorded for this clonotype. V gene TRBV7-2 combines with J gene TRBJ2-5, with a possible D match to TRBD2 (6 bases). The J call may be mistaken, given a closer DNA end match to TRBJ2-3. This CDR3 is 11 amino acids long. The germline gives CDR1 SGHTA, CDR2 FQGNSA. CDR3: CASSSAGTQYF. The CDR3 nucleotides are TGTGCCAGCAGCTCAGCGGGTACGCAGTATTTT.

This sequence joins TRBV12-3 or TRBV12-4 and TRBJ2-3; possibly TRBD2 for D (5 bases). This CDR3 is 12 amino acids long. Between the trimmed V and J ends, which lost 7 bases and 5 bases, there was a span of 10 bases. The CDR3 spells CASTSRVDTQYF. CDR3 sequence (DNA): TGTGCCAGCACCTCGAGGGTAGATACGCAGTATTTT.

This clonotype was picked up a small number of times. This chain links TRBV27 with TRBJ2-1, with TRBD1 matching over 9 bases. From germline, CDR1 is MNHEY and CDR2 SMNVEV (reference sequence). This CDR3 region has 13 residues. After removal of 10 bases from V and 3 bases from J, the junction contained 4 bases not matched to a gene. The CDR3 protein is CATRQGVYNEQFF. In DNA form, the CDR3 reads TGTGCCACCCGACAGGGGGTCTACAATGAGCAGTTCTTC.

This clonotype was seen a handful of times. Here the CDR3 reads CASSRQGGVGNTIYF. Here the CDR3 DNA reads TGTGCCAGCAGTCGACAGGGAGGTGTGGGGAACACCATATATTTT. This chain links TRBV12-3 or TRBV12-4 with TRBJ1-3, with TRBD1 matching over 7 bases. With V trimmed by 5 bases and J by 7 bases, 11 bases remained unmatched. The CDR3 extends over 15 amino acids.

In this sample, this clonotype turned up a few times. The chain carries TRBV29-1 and TRBJ2-3; 10 positions agree with TRBD2. CDR1 and CDR2 (germline): SQVTM, ANQGSEA. The CDR3 consists of 15 residues. Unmatched junction bases numbered 4, after V lost 0 bases and J lost 4 bases. The CDR3 reads CSVEDPSGSADTQYF. The DNA of the CDR3 is TGCAGCGTTGAAGACCCTAGCGGGAGTGCAGATACGCAGTATTTT.

This clonotype has just a few counts. The chain recombines TRBV2 with TRBJ2-2, with unresolved D. The germline V gene encodes CDR1 SNHLY and CDR2 FYNNEI. The V gene lost 6 bases and the J gene lost 0 bases, with 8 bases spanning the gap. The CDR3 runs 14 residues. Written as DNA, the CDR3 is TGTGCCAGCAGATTCTTTACGAACACCGGGGAGCTGTTTTTT. Amino acids: CASRFFTNTGELFF. Full variable domain (remainder filled in from reference TRBV2 and TRBJ2-2): EPEVTQTPSHQVTQMGQEVILRCVPISNHLYFYWYRQILGQKVEFLVSFYNNEISEKSEIFDDQFSVERPDGSNFTLKIRSTKLEDSAMYFCASRFFTNTGELFFGEGSRLTVL.